These 14 T cell receptor beta chains share one sample of origin, sequenced in a study of cytomegalovirus exposure and HLA in healthy donors. Primers: 60 Vbeta forward and 13 Jbeta reverse. Clones were read by immunoSEQ multiplex PCR, and TCRdb kept only the in-frame ones, dropping some. The sample contains over 150,000 clones, around 79% of which appear only once. The material sequenced was PBMCs. The receptors shown here come from a girl aged 10 to 17 in good health and CMV-seropositive.

The V gene is TRBV5-6, the J gene TRBJ2-7; the D gene is possibly TRBD2 (5 bases). There are 14 residues in the CDR3. V was cut by 0 bases and J by 6 bases, with 13 bases left in between. CDR1 and CDR2 from the germline V gene are SGHDT and YYEEEE. CDR3 nucleotide sequence: TGTGCCAGCAGCTTGGTGCAGGCCGAGGGCGAGCAGTACTTC. Translation gives CASSLVQAEGEQYF.

The chain couples TRBV10-3 to TRBJ1-5; the D gene is possibly TRBD1 (6 bases). Germline loops: CDR1 ENHRY, CDR2 SYGVKD. V shed 3 bases and J shed 0 bases, with 12 bases lying between them. The CDR3 is 16 amino acids. In DNA form, the CDR3 reads TGTGCCATCAGTGATCACAGGGCAAATAGCAATCAGCCCCAGCATTTT. Translation gives CAISDHRANSNQPQHF.

CDR3 amino acids: CAWGTGFISEQFF. The CDR3 nucleotides are TGTGCCTGGGGGACAGGGTTTATTAGTGAGCAGTTCTTC. The V gene is TRBV30, the J gene TRBJ2-1; 9 positions agree with TRBD1. The V and J ends lost 5 bases and 9 bases, in that order; junction bases with no gene match: 8. This CDR3 has 13 amino acids. Germline CDR1 and CDR2: GTSNPN and SVGIG (reference sequence).

This clone was counted a few times. The chain joins TRBV19 to TRBJ2-3; TRBD2 matches at 8 bases. The ends lost 3 bases at V and 4 bases at J; junction bases unmatched: 6. The CDR3 is made up of 15 amino acids. CDR1 and CDR2 (germline): LNHDA, SQIVND (reference sequence). The CDR3 DNA sequence: TGTGCCAGTAGTATTGGATCGGGGGGGGCAGATACGCAGTATTTT. This encodes CASSIGSGGADTQYF.

This clone was observed once. This rearrangement joins TRBV7-7 to TRBJ2-2; D is ambiguous. This CDR3 is built from 12 residues. Between the trimmed V and J ends, which lost 5 bases and 7 bases, there was a span of 8 bases. Germline V lookup: CDR1 SSHAT, CDR2 FNYEAQ (reference sequence). The CDR3 region is CASSPTSGELFF. For the CDR3, the DNA is TGTGCCAGCAGCCCAACGAGCGGGGAGCTGTTTTTT.

The chain links TRBV7-2 to TRBJ1-4, with D possibly TRBD1 on 5 matching bases. CDR3 length: 16 residues. Trimming took 2 bases from V and 10 from J, leaving 20 bases between them. Per the germline V gene, CDR1 is SGHTA and CDR2 is FQGNSA. The CDR3 region has the DNA TGTGCCAGCAGCTTAAACATGGGACTCCTAAAGGGAAAACTGTTTTTT. This codes for CASSLNMGLLKGKLFF.

This chain uses TRBV10-2 with TRBJ2-2; 9 nucleotides agree with TRBD1. The germline V gene encodes CDR1 WSHSY and CDR2 SAAADI. The CDR3 extends over 14 amino acids. Trimming took 10 bases from V and 6 from J; bases not matched to a gene: 9. CDR3 sequence: CATTGQGIAGELFF. The CDR3, as DNA: TGCGCCACGACCGGACAGGGGATCGCCGGGGAGCTGTTTTTT.

This clone was counted a single time. Other DNA sequences of this sample code for an identical CDR3. This chain links TRBV6-6 with TRBJ1-1, with a tentative D call TRBD1 (5 bases). Trimming cost V 3 bases and J 1 base, with 6 bases left between them. Germline lookup yields CDR1 MNHNY and CDR2 SVGAGI (reference sequence). The CDR3 runs 13 residues. The CDR3 region has the DNA TGTGCCAGCAGTTATGGACAGAACACTGAAGCTTTCTTT. Protein sequence: CASSYGQNTEAFF.

The chain is built from TRBV4-3 and TRBJ1-1; no firm D call. The V end lost 0 bases, the J end lost 6 bases, and 8 bases lay between the germline ends. There are 13 residues in the CDR3. Germline V gene lookup returns CDR1 LGHNA and CDR2 YSLEER. The CDR3 loop is CASSQDGRAEAFF. The CDR3 region has the DNA TGCGCCAGCAGCCAAGACGGGCGGGCTGAAGCTTTCTTT.

This chain links TRBV4-3 with TRBJ2-3; D not resolved. The V end was cut by 0 bases, the J end by 2 bases, with 12 bases between. The CDR3 has 16 residues. Per the germline V gene, CDR1 is LGHNA and CDR2 is YSLEER. The CDR3 loop is CASSQDFGGITDTQYF. The CDR3 bases are TGCGCCAGCAGCCAAGATTTTGGCGGTATCACAGATACGCAGTATTTT.

This rearrangement joins TRBV5-6 to TRBJ2-2; TRBD2 aligns across 7 bases. V was pared by 10 bases and J by 0 bases, with 15 bases of the junction left unmatched. Germline V gene lookup returns CDR1 SGHDT and CDR2 YYEEEE. CDR3 size: 17 residues. The CDR3 region is CASHSRTSVSNTGELFF. Here the CDR3 DNA reads TGTGCCTCTCACTCCCGAACTAGCGTATCGAACACCGGGGAGCTGTTTTTT.

The chain carries TRBV4-3 and TRBJ2-3, with D perhaps TRBD2 (5 bases). The CDR3 has 16 amino acids. The V end lost 4 bases, the J end lost 1 base, and 15 bases lay between the germline ends. In germline, CDR1 is LGHNA, CDR2 YSLEER. This chain's CDR3 is CASSPSIGGGTDTQYF. DNA of the CDR3: TGCGCCAGCAGCCCTAGCATCGGTGGGGGCACAGATACGCAGTATTTT.

The chain has TRBV5-4 and TRBJ2-2; D gene unclear. Germline CDR1 is SGHNT and CDR2 is YYREEE (reference sequence). The CDR3 loop spans 14 amino acids. Trimming stripped 4 bases from V and 1 base from J, with 8 bases between. CDR3 sequence: CASSEQQNTGELFF. CDR3 bases: TGTGCCAGCAGCGAACAGCAGAACACCGGGGAGCTGTTTTTT.

This CDR3 reads CASSLQGGGTEAFF. CDR3 DNA: TGTGCCAGCAGCCTCCAGGGGGGCGGCACTGAAGCTTTCTTT. The chain recombines TRBV5-6 with TRBJ1-1; 7 bases align to TRBD1. Germline assignment: CDR1 SGHDT and CDR2 YYEEEE. V lost 4 bases and J lost 4; bases outside the gene matches: 7. This CDR3 has 14 amino acids.